The 8 T cell receptor beta chains below all came from one sample that was sequenced in a study of control samples from healthy donors and cancer patients. Data came from immunoSEQ multiplex PCR; TCRdb stores just in-frame clones and leaves some out. The sample comprises around 85,000 clones, about 93% of which are singletons, and around 5% rests with the top ten. Sequenced input: blood. Receptors were obtained from a woman under 30 in good health.

This chain joins TRBV7-8 and TRBJ1-2; maybe TRBD1 (5 bases). The CDR3 runs to 15 residues. Germline-derived CDR1 and CDR2 are SGHVS and FQNEAQ. V shed 1 base and J shed 7 bases, with 16 bases lying between them. The CDR3 protein is CASSLVSQGVRGYTF. CDR3 DNA sequence: TGTGCCAGCAGCTTAGTCTCTCAGGGAGTCCGTGGCTACACCTTC.

The chain links TRBV10-3 to TRBJ2-5, with 9 positions matching TRBD2. The CDR3 is 14 residues long. Germline values: CDR1 ENHRY, CDR2 SYGVKD. V trimming: 4 bases; J trimming: 4 bases; junction bases outside the gene matches: 4. The CDR3 protein is CAISVGTSSETQYF. Here the CDR3 DNA reads TGTGCCATCAGTGTAGGGACTAGCTCAGAGACCCAGTACTTC.

The chain couples TRBV4-2 to TRBJ2-7; a weak D match, TRBD2 (6 bases). The V and J ends lost 1 base and 4 bases respectively, with 14 bases between them. The CDR3 has 15 amino acids. Germline values: CDR1 LGHNA, CDR2 YNFKEQ. The CDR3 loop reads CASSQGALGGYEQYF. The CDR3 DNA is TGTGCCAGCAGCCAAGGGGCCTTGGGGGGATACGAGCAGTACTTC.

Worth noting for this clone: An end of the junction does not agree with germline; a read error may underlie this. The V call is TRBV7-7, the J call TRBJ2-3, with 10 positions matching TRBD1. This CDR3 is built from 15 residues. CDR1 is SSHAT and CDR2 is FNYEAQ in the germline V gene (reference sequence). The CDR3 is CASSLDRGPSDTQYF. DNA of the CDR3: TGTGCTAGCAGCTTAGACAGGGGGCCTTCTGACACGCAGTATTTT.

The chain has TRBV28 and TRBJ1-2, with D uncertain. Trimming left V 7 bases short and J 0 bases short, with 9 bases between. Germline V gene lookup returns CDR1 MDHEN and CDR2 SYDVKM. This CDR3 is built from 13 residues. CDR3 amino acids: CASKHESNYGYTF. CDR3 DNA: TGTGCCAGCAAACACGAATCTAACTATGGCTACACCTTC.

The chain has TRBV15 and TRBJ2-1; the D call may be TRBD1 or TRBD2 (5 bases each). CDR1 is LNHNV, CDR2 YYDKDF, per germline (reference sequence). V shed 0 bases and J shed 10 bases, with 10 bases lying between them. The CDR3 covers 13 residues. The CDR3 DNA reads as TGTGCCACCAGCAGAGATCTAGGGGACGAGCAGTTCTTC. Protein sequence: CATSRDLGDEQFF.

V and J are TRBV9 and TRBJ1-1; the D is unclear. This CDR3 comprises 15 residues. Trimming left V 0 bases short and J 1 base short, with 10 bases between. Looked up from germline, CDR1 is SGDLS and CDR2 is YYNGEE. The CDR3 DNA reads TGTGCCAGCAGCGTAGGGTGGCAGTCGAACACTGAAGCTTTCTTT. It encodes CASSVGWQSNTEAFF.

The chain links TRBV9 to TRBJ2-1; D unresolved. CDR1 SGDLS and CDR2 YYNGEE come from the germline V gene. CDR3 length: 15 residues. Deletions cut 0 bases from V and 0 bases from J, with 7 bases between. The CDR3 DNA is TGTGCCAGCAGCGTAGAGGCCAGCTCCTACAATGAGCAGTTCTTC. Its protein product is CASSVEASSYNEQFF.